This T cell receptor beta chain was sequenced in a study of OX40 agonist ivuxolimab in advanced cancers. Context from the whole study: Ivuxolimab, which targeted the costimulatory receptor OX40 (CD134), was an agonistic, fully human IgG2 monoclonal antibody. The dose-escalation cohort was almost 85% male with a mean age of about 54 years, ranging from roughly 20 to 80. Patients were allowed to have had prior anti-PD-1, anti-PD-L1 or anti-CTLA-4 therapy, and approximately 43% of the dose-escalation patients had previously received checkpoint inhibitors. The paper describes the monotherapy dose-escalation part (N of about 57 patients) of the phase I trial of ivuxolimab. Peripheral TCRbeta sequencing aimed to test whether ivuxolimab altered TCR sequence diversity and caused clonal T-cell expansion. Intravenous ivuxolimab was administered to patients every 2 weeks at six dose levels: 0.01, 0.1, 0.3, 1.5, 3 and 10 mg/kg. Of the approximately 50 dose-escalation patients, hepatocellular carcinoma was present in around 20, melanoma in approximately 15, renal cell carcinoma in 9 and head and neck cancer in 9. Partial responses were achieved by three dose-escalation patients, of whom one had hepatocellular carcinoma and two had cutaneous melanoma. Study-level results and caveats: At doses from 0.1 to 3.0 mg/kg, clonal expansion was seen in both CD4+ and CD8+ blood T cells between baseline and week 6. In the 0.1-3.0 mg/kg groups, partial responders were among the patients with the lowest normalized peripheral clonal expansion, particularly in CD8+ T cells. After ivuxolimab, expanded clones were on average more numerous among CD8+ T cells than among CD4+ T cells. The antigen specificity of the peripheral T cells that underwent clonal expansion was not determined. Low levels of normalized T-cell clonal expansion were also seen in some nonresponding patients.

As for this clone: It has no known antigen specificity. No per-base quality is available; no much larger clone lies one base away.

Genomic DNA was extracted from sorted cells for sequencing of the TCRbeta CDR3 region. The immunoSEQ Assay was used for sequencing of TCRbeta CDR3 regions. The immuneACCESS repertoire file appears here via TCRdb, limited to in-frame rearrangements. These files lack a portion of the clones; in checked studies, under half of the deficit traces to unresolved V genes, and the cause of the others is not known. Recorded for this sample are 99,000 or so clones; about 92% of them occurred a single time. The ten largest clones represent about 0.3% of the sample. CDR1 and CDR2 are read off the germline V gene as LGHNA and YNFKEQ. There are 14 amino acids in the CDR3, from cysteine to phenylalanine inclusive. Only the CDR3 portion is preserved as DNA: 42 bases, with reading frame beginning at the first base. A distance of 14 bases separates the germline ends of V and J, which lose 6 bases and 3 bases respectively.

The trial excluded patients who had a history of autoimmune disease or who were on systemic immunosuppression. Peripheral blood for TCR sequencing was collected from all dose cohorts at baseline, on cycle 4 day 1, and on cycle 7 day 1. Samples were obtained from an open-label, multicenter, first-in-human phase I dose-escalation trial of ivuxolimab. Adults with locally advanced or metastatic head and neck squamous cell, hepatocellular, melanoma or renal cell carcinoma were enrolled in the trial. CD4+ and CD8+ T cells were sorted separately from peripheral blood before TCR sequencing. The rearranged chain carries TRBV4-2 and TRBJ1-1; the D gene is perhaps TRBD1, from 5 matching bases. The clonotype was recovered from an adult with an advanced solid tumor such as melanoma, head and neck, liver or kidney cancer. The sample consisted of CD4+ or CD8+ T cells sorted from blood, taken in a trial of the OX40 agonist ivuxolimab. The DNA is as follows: TGTGCCAGCAGTCTTCAGGGAGAGGACACTGAAGCTTTCTTT. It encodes CASSLQGEDTEAFF.